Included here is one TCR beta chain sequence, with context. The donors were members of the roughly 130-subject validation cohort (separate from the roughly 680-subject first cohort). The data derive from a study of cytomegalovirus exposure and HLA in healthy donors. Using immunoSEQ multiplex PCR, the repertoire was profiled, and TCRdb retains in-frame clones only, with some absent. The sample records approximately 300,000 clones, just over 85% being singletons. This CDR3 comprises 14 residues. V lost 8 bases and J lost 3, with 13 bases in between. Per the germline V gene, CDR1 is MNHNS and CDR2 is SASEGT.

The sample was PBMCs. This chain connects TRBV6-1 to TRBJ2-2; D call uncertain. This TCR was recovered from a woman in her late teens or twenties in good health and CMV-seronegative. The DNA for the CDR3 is TGTGCCAGCCGTCGGGTCCTGGACACCGGGGAGCTGTTTTTT. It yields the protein CASRRVLDTGELFF.